This T cell receptor beta chain was sequenced in a study of radiotherapy plus CTLA-4 blockade in lung cancer. The study, taken as a whole, reports: Among reported predictors of response, early blood T cell clone dynamics with interferon-beta performed best.

With respect to this clone: As yet, its antigen is unknown.

Clones were sequenced by immunoSEQ multiplex PCR, and TCRdb holds only the in-frame ones, with some missing. This table holds some 32,000 clones, 65% to 75% found once. With ipilimumab providing CTLA-4 blockade, focal radiation was administered to patients who had chemo-refractory metastatic non-small-cell lung cancer. Germline values: CDR1 SNHLY, CDR2 FYNNEI. This CDR3 region has 13 residues. Trimming removed 4 bases at V and 2 bases at J, with 8 bases between. This clonotype was sampled from a human donor with non-small cell lung cancer who had stable disease on radiotherapy plus ipilimumab. Here the sequenced sample was peripheral blood, taken from a patient treated with radiotherapy plus ipilimumab. The V and J genes are TRBV2 and TRBJ1-2, with D uncertain. The CDR3 coding sequence is TGTGCCAGCAGTGTAGGCAAAAACTATGGCTACACCTTC. Its translation is CASSVGKNYGYTF.